Each of the 19 T cell receptor beta chains below was sequenced from the same sample in a study of shared clonotypes between healthy human individuals. Clones were read by immunoSEQ multiplex PCR, and TCRdb kept only the in-frame ones, dropping some. The data hold 850,000 to 1,200,000 clones, with roughly 80% observed a single time. Material for sequencing was memory CD4+ T cells sorted from blood. This sample's subset: CD45RA-negative fraction. The source of these receptors is a man younger than 30 in good health.

The chain couples TRBV11-2 to TRBJ2-3; D ambiguous. The V gene's germline CDR1 is SGHAT and CDR2 FQNNGV. This CDR3 is built from 14 residues. The V and J ends lost 5 bases and 2 bases respectively, with 11 bases between them. The DNA for the CDR3 is TGTGCCAGCAGCGATAGCATTCCCACAGATACGCAGTATTTT. This gives the protein CASSDSIPTDTQYF.

This chain connects TRBV25-1 to TRBJ1-3; D might be TRBD1 (5 bases). CDR3 length: 16 amino acids. Looked up from germline, CDR1 is MGHDK and CDR2 is SYGVNS. V lost 1 base and J 0 bases, leaving 10 bases between the germline ends. This CDR3 reads CASSEFWGSSGNTIYF. CDR3 DNA sequence: TGTGCCAGCAGTGAATTCTGGGGGAGCTCTGGAAACACCATATATTTT.

This clone was recorded once. The V and J genes are TRBV6-6 and TRBJ2-5; D gene ambiguous. The CDR3 is 16 residues long. Germline CDR1 reads MNHNY; CDR2 reads SVGAGI (reference sequence). Trimming removed 6 bases from V and 5 bases from J, with 22 bases in between. The DNA of the CDR3 is TGTGCCAGCAGCCAAGGCGTTGGCGTCCGGCAGGAGACCCAGTACTTC. Its translation is CASSQGVGVRQETQYF.

This chain uses TRBV6-5 with TRBJ1-5; D remains ambiguous. In germline, CDR1 is MNHEY, CDR2 SVGAGI. The CDR3 runs 13 residues. V shed 1 base and J shed 5 bases, with 6 bases lying between them. This CDR3 is CASSYYRYQPQHF. CDR3 nucleotide sequence: TGTGCCAGCAGTTACTACCGGTATCAGCCCCAGCATTTT.

This clone was recorded once. The gene calls are TRBV18 and TRBJ2-5; TRBD2 agrees at 15 bases. CDR3 length equals 16 residues. V lost 6 bases, J lost 2 bases, and 4 bases stayed unmatched. From germline, CDR1 is KGHSH and CDR2 LQKENI. CDR3 sequence (DNA): TGTGCCAGCTCCCCGGGACTAGCGGGAGGTCAAGAGACCCAGTACTTC. It is translated as CASSPGLAGGQETQYF.

The chain uses TRBV27 and TRBJ2-7; 7 nucleotides match TRBD1. The germline V gene encodes CDR1 MNHEY and CDR2 SMNVEV (reference sequence). With V trimmed by 4 bases and J by 5 bases, 11 bases remained unmatched. The CDR3 runs to 15 residues. CDR3 sequence reads: CASSSRDSAANEQYF. DNA of the CDR3: TGTGCCAGCAGTTCTCGGGACAGTGCCGCCAACGAGCAGTACTTC.

This chain uses TRBV2 with TRBJ2-3; D unclear. The CDR3 loop spans 14 amino acids. Trimming took off 3 bases at V and 5 bases at J, with 12 bases between the two ends. Germline CDR1 is SNHLY and CDR2 is FYNNEI. CDR3 in amino acids: CASSEGRSIDTQYF. The CDR3 nucleotides read TGTGCCAGCAGTGAGGGCAGGTCAATAGATACGCAGTATTTT.

V is TRBV30 and J is TRBJ2-1, with 15 bases aligning to TRBD2. J was trimmed by 7 bases and V by 3 bases; bases with no gene match: 10. The CDR3 runs 17 residues. CDR1 GTSNPN and CDR2 SVGIG come from the germline V gene (reference sequence). The CDR3 protein is CAWRRALGTSGGNEQFF. The CDR3 nucleotides are TGTGCCTGGAGAAGGGCTCTGGGGACTAGCGGGGGGAATGAGCAGTTCTTC.

Here the CDR3 reads CASRQGAYNSPLHF. The CDR3, as DNA: TGTGCCAGCAGACAGGGGGCCTATAATTCACCCCTCCACTTT. The chain joins TRBV6-5 to TRBJ1-6; 8 bases agree with TRBD1. The length of the CDR3 is 14 residues. Germline V gene sequence: CDR1 MNHEY, CDR2 SVGAGI. The V gene end was trimmed by 6 bases and the J gene end by 2 bases; junction bases not matched to a gene: 0.

V usage is TRBV5-6 and J usage is TRBJ2-3; D is ambiguous. CDR3 length equals 15 residues. CDR1 SGHDT and CDR2 YYEEEE come from the germline V gene. V shed 1 base and J shed 4 bases, with 13 bases lying between them. The CDR3 loop is CASSLSLTQADTQYF. CDR3 nucleotides: TGTGCCAGCAGCTTGAGTCTCACCCAGGCAGATACGCAGTATTTT.

This chain joins TRBV2 and TRBJ2-3; 9 nucleotides align to TRBD2. The V and J ends lost 4 bases and 4 bases, in that order; junction bases with no gene match: 6. Germline CDR1 is SNHLY and CDR2 is FYNNEI. This CDR3 has 15 amino acids. The CDR3 sequence: CASSGGSGRSDTQYF. As DNA, the CDR3 is TGTGCCAGCAGTGGTGGTAGCGGGAGATCAGATACGCAGTATTTT.

This clone has just a few counts. The chain links TRBV28 to TRBJ2-4, with a possible D match to TRBD1 (5 bases). There are 16 residues in the CDR3. V gave up 6 bases and J gave up 0 bases, with 15 bases separating them. The germline gives CDR1 MDHEN, CDR2 SYDVKM. The CDR3 nucleotides read TGTGCCAGCAGGATAAGGGGCCAACTAGCCAAAAACATTCAGTACTTC. This sequence encodes CASRIRGQLAKNIQYF. Using reference TRBV28 and TRBJ2-4 for the parts outside the CDR3, the full variable domain is DVKVTQSSRYLVKRTGEKVFLECVQDMDHENMFWYRQDPGLGLRLIYFSYDVKMKEKGDIPEGYSVSREKKERFSLILESASTNQTSMYLCASRIRGQLAKNIQYFGAGTRLSVL.

The rearrangement links TRBV5-1 to TRBJ1-1, with D unresolved. The CDR3 runs to 13 residues. CDR1 and CDR2 from the germline V gene are SGHRS and YFSETQ. V lost 4 bases and J lost 8, with 15 bases in between. The CDR3: CASSPRGYPEAFF. The CDR3 DNA reads TGCGCCAGCAGCCCCCGAGGTTACCCGGAAGCTTTCTTT.

The CDR3 bases are TGTGCCAGCAGTCTACCAGGGAACACTGAAGCTTTCTTT. The encoded protein is CASSLPGNTEAFF. The chain employs TRBV6-1 and TRBJ1-1, with D uncertain. Germline V gene sequence: CDR1 MNHNS, CDR2 SASEGT. The CDR3 sequence is 13 residues long. Trimming removed 5 bases from V and 1 base from J, with 8 bases in between.

The gene calls are TRBV5-4 and TRBJ2-2; the match to TRBD1 covers 9 bases. Trimming removed 4 bases from V and 2 bases from J; junction bases left unmatched: 6. The CDR3 has 16 amino acids. From germline, CDR1 is SGHNT and CDR2 YYREEE (reference sequence). CDR3 protein: CASSLGQGLNTGELFF. The CDR3 DNA reads TGTGCCAGCAGCCTGGGACAGGGACTTAACACCGGGGAGCTGTTTTTT.

The chain recombines TRBV30 with TRBJ1-1; possible D gene TRBD1, 6 bases. The germline gives CDR1 GTSNPN, CDR2 SVGIG (reference sequence). V lost 2 bases and J 6 bases, leaving 13 bases between the germline ends. There are 13 residues in the CDR3. CDR3: CAWSSTGTAEAFF. Written as DNA, the CDR3 is TGTGCCTGGAGTTCCACAGGGACGGCTGAAGCTTTCTTT.

The chain carries TRBV5-1 and TRBJ2-7, with 11 nucleotides matching TRBD1. Unmatched junction bases numbered 10, after V lost 3 bases and J lost 5 bases. The length of the CDR3 is 16 residues. The germline CDR1 and CDR2 sequences are SGHRS and YFSETQ. The CDR3 region is CASSSMVGTGGNEQYF. CDR3 sequence (DNA): TGCGCCAGCAGCTCAATGGTGGGGACAGGGGGGAACGAGCAGTACTTC. The full variable domain, completed using reference TRBV5-1 and TRBJ2-7, is KAGVTQTPRYLIKTRGQQVTLSCSPISGHRSVSWYQQTPGQGLQFLFEYFSETQRNKGNFPGRFSGRQFSNSRSEMNVSTLELGDSALYLCASSSMVGTGGNEQYFGPGTRLTVT.

The V gene is TRBV4-1, the J gene TRBJ2-5; D gene ambiguous. V was shortened by 0 bases and J by 1 base, with 12 bases between the two germline ends. The CDR3 totals 16 residues. Germline values: CDR1 MGHRA, CDR2 YSYEKL. CDR3 DNA sequence: TGCGCCAGCAGCCAAGATGACTGGGTGCGCCAAGAGACCCAGTACTTC. This translates into CASSQDDWVRQETQYF.

This clone showed up many times. The rearrangement joins TRBV6-5 to TRBJ2-7; D is perhaps TRBD2 (6 bases). Germline assignment: CDR1 MNHEY and CDR2 SVGAGI. The ends were cut back, 0 bases at V and 2 bases at J, with 11 bases in the middle. CDR3 length: 15 amino acids. For the CDR3, the DNA is TGTGCCAGCAGTTACTCGAAGGAGGGTACCTACGAGCAGTACTTC. Its translation: CASSYSKEGTYEQYF.